Below are 10 T cell receptor beta chains sequenced from a single sample in a study of T cell responses to AZD1222 COVID-19 vaccine. Clones were read by immunoSEQ multiplex PCR, and TCRdb kept only the in-frame ones, dropping some. The data hold 95,000 or so clones, with around nine tenths observed a single time. The starting material was peripheral blood, obtained on day 0 of AZD1222 vaccination. The origin of the receptors is an adult in good health.

The CDR3 DNA sequence: TGTGCCAGCAGCTCCGGACTAGCCAAAAACATTCAGTACTTC. Translating gives CASSSGLAKNIQYF. The chain recombines TRBV13 with TRBJ2-4; tentative D call: TRBD2 (5 bases). The V gene's germline CDR1 is PRHDT and CDR2 FYEKMQ (reference sequence). CDR3 length: 14 residues. Trimming shortened V by 4 bases and J by 0 bases, and 7 bases separated the two germline ends.

This sequence joins TRBV29-1 and TRBJ1-1, with D possibly being TRBD1 (5 bases). The CDR3 covers 12 residues. Trimming took 6 bases from V and 5 from J, leaving 13 bases between them. Germline V gene data show CDR1 as SQVTM and CDR2 as ANQGSEA. As DNA, the CDR3 is TGCAGCGTGGAACAGGCGAGAACTGAAGCTTTCTTT. This codes for CSVEQARTEAFF. Variable domain in full (rest from reference TRBV29-1 and TRBJ1-1): SAVISQKPSRDICQRGTSLTIQCQVDSQVTMMFWYRQQPGQSLTLIATANQGSEATYESGFVIDKFPISRPNLTFSTLTVSNMSPEDSSIYLCSVEQARTEAFFGQGTRLTVV.

V gene TRBV5-1 combines with J gene TRBJ1-2; D remains ambiguous. Trimming stripped 4 bases from V and 4 bases from J, with 11 bases between. Germline CDR1 SGHRS, CDR2 YFSETQ. This CDR3 region has 13 residues. CDR3 sequence (DNA): TGCGCCAGCAGCAACAACGCGGGCTATGGCTACACCTTC. It specifies CASSNNAGYGYTF.

The V and J genes are TRBV7-2 and TRBJ1-1; D is unclear. Trimming removed 5 bases at V and 5 bases at J, with 15 bases between. The CDR3 spans 14 residues. Germline loops: CDR1 SGHTA, CDR2 FQGNSA. This chain's CDR3 is CASSLYEMGTEAFF. The CDR3 DNA is TGTGCCAGCAGCCTCTACGAGATGGGAACTGAAGCTTTCTTT. The whole variable domain, remainder taken from reference TRBV7-2 and TRBJ1-1, is GAGVSQSPSNKVTEKGKDVELRCDPISGHTALYWYRQSLGQGLEFLIYFQGNSAPDKSGLPSDRFSAERTGGSVSTLTIQRTQQEDSAVYLCASSLYEMGTEAFFGQGTRLTVV.

The chain couples TRBV29-1 to TRBJ1-1; 7 nucleotides agree with TRBD1. The germline gives CDR1 SQVTM, CDR2 ANQGSEA. After removal of 8 bases from V and 5 bases from J, the junction contained 11 bases not matched to a gene. The CDR3 extends over 13 amino acids. Written as DNA, the CDR3 is TGCAGCTCTCTCGAGGGGGCGCGGACTGAAGCTTTCTTT. Its translation is CSSLEGARTEAFF.

Notes on this clone: A much larger clone lies a single base off, so this may be a read error. V usage is TRBV12-3 or TRBV12-4 and J usage is TRBJ1-6; TRBD1 matches at 8 bases. The CDR3 extends over 13 amino acids. V was pared by 5 bases and J by 6 bases, with 0 bases of the junction left unmatched. CDR3 in amino acids: CASSGQGNSPLHF. CDR3 DNA: TGTGCCAGCAGTGGACAGGGTAATTCACCCCTCCACTTT.

This chain joins TRBV21-1 and TRBJ1-5. TRBV21-1 is assigned pseudogene status. CDR3 size: 15 residues. The CDR3 reads CASSKGGRGRQPQHF. CDR3 in DNA: TGTGCCAGCAGCAAGGGAGGTAGGGGTAGACAGCCCCAGCATTTT.

The chain carries TRBV27 and TRBJ1-1; D not resolved. This CDR3 contains 11 residues. V gave up 7 bases and J gave up 0 bases, with 3 bases separating them. Per germline, CDR1 MNHEY and CDR2 SMNVEV (reference sequence). CDR3 region: CASIMNTEAFF. The CDR3 DNA reads as TGTGCCAGCATCATGAACACTGAAGCTTTCTTT.

The V gene is TRBV19, the J gene TRBJ2-3, with D possibly being TRBD2 (5 bases). Per germline, CDR1 LNHDA and CDR2 SQIVND (reference sequence). The CDR3 loop spans 14 amino acids. The V gene lost 5 bases and the J gene lost 6 bases, with 15 bases spanning the gap. CDR3 region: CASSDTRESDTQYF. CDR3 coding DNA: TGTGCCAGTAGTGACACTAGGGAATCGGATACGCAGTATTTT.

This chain links TRBV19 with TRBJ2-2; D tentatively reads TRBD1 or TRBD2 (5 bases each). The CDR3 runs to 12 residues. The germline V gene encodes CDR1 LNHDA and CDR2 SQIVND (reference sequence). V lost 3 bases, J lost 9 bases, and 8 bases lay in between. For the CDR3, the DNA is TGTGCCAGTAGTATGAGGGGTCGGGAGCTGTTTTTT. Its translation: CASSMRGRELFF. Full variable domain (missing parts from reference TRBV19 and TRBJ2-2): DGGITQSPKYLFRKEGQNVTLSCEQNLNHDAMYWYRQDPGQGLRLIYYSQIVNDFQKGDIAEGYSVSREKKESFPLTVTSAQKNPTAFYLCASSMRGRELFFGEGSRLTVL.